A single sample gave rise to the 3 T cell receptor beta chains below, sequenced in a study of T-cell memory formation after mild COVID-19. One entry per CDR3 protein results from TCRdb running MiXCR on the 5' RACE reads. The profile shows some 330,000 distinct CDR3 sequences, approximately 21% of them singletons. The sample taken for sequencing was PBMCs or a T cell subset sorted from them (not recorded which). These receptors were obtained from an adult woman who had mild COVID-19 (a few samples of this study predate the infection). Cell type and time point are not known.

This clonotype was detected only a few times. The chain carries TRBV7-6 and TRBJ2-1; TRBD1 might be the D (6 bases). Germline assignment: CDR1 SGHVS and CDR2 FNYEAQ. CDR3 length: 15 amino acids. The germline V and J ends were trimmed by 5 bases and 1 base, with 12 bases remaining between them. Here the CDR3 DNA reads TGTGCCAGCAGCAGGGACATAGGGTCCTACAATGAGCAGTTCTTC. This encodes CASSRDIGSYNEQFF. Full variable domain (remainder filled in from reference TRBV7-6 and TRBJ2-1): GAGVSQSPRYKVTKRGQDVALRCDPISGHVSLYWYRQALGQGPEFLTYFNYEAQQDKSGLPNDRFSAERPEGSISTLTIQRTEQRDSAMYRCASSRDIGSYNEQFFGPGTRLTVL.

V and J are TRBV7-9 and TRBJ1-1; TRBD1 is a possible D gene (5 bases). With 7 bases removed from V and 0 bases from J, the gap between germline ends came to 24 bases. CDR3 length equals 18 residues. Germline V gives CDR1 SEHNR, CDR2 FQNEAQ (reference sequence). Here the CDR3 reads CASTPRSPGPNLNTEAFF. Written as DNA, the CDR3 is TGTGCCAGCACCCCGAGATCGCCAGGGCCGAACTTGAACACTGAAGCTTTCTTT.

The chain couples TRBV4-3 to TRBJ2-5; no definite D call. Trimming pared 4 bases from V and 5 bases from J, leaving 11 bases between. Germline values: CDR1 LGHNA, CDR2 YSLEER. The CDR3 spans 13 residues. The CDR3 DNA reads TGCGCCAGCAGCCCCCGGACCGGGGAGACCCAGTACTTC. Encoded protein: CASSPRTGETQYF.